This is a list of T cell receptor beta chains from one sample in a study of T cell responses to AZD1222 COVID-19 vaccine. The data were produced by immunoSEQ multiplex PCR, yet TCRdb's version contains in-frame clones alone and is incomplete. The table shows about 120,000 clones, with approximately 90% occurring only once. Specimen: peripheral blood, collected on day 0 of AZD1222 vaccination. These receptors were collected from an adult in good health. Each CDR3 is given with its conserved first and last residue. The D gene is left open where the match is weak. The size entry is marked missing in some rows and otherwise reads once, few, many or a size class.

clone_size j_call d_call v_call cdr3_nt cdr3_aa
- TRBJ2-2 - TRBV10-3 TGTGCCAACAGGGAGGAGAACACCGGGGAGCTGTTTTTT CANREENTGELFF
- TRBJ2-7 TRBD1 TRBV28 TGTGCCAGCAGTTTATTGGGACAGGGGGGCTCCTACGAGCAGTACTTC CASSLLGQGGSYEQYF
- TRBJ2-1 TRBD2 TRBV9 TGTGCCAGCAGCGCCGGCGGGGGTTTCAGCTCCTACAATGAGCAGTTCTTC CASSAGGGFSSYNEQFF
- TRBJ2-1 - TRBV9 TGTGCCAGCAGCATAACCGGGGGGCAGGGAACCTACAATGAGCAGTTCTTC CASSITGGQGTYNEQFF
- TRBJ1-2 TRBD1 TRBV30 TGTGCCTGGAGTGCGGGGACAGGTGCACGCTATGGCTACACCTTC CAWSAGTGARYGYTF
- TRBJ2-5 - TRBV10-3 TGTGCCACCAGAGGGGAACGAAAGGCAGACCAAGAGACCCAGTACTTC CATRGERKADQETQYF
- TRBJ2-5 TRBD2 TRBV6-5 TGTGCCAGCAGTTCCGCGGGAGGGCCCCACAGGACCCAGTACTTC CASSSAGGPHRTQYF
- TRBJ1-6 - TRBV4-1 TGCGCCAGCACCCCGGACCTCTATTCACCCCTCCACTTT CASTPDLYSPLHF
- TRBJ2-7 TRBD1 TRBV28 TGTGCCAGCAGTTTTCCGGACAGGGTAGAGAACGAGCAGTACTTC CASSFPDRVENEQYF
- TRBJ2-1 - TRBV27 TGTGCCAGCAGTTTTGAGGGGTGGGATGAGCAGTTCTTC CASSFEGWDEQFF
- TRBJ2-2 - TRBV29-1 TGCAGCGTTGAAGTTGACGCGGGGCTCACCGGGGAGCTGTTTTTT CSVEVDAGLTGELFF
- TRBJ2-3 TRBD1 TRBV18 TGTGCCAGCTCACCTTGGACAGGGCGCACCGGCACAGATACGCAGTATTTT CASSPWTGRTGTDTQYF
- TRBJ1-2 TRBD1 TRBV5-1 TGCGCCAGCAGCTTGAGGGCAGGGGGCGATCAGGCGGATGGCTACACCTTC CASSLRAGGDQADGYTF
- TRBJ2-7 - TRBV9 TGTGCCAGCAGCGTAGGGGCAGGGAGCTACGAGCAGTACTTC CASSVGAGSYEQYF
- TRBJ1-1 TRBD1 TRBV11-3 TGTGCCAGCAGCTCACAGGGGGCGCGAACTGAAGCTTTCTTT CASSSQGARTEAFF
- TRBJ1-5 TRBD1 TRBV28 TGTGCCAGCAGTTTTTTGAGGGGGCGGCTTAGCAATCAGCCCCAGCATTTT CASSFLRGRLSNQPQHF
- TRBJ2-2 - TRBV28 TGTGCCGCCAGCAGTTTGTACTTGGGACAAAAAGTCACCGGGGAGCTGTTTTTT CAASSLYLGQKVTGELFF
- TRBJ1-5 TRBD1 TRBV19 TGTGCCAGTAGTTCCGGGACAGTGGATCAGCCCCAGCATTTT CASSSGTVDQPQHF
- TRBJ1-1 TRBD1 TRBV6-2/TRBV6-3 TGTGCCAGCAGCCTCACAGGGGCTCCCACTGAAGCTTTCTTT CASSLTGAPTEAFF
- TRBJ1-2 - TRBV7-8 TGTGCCAGCAGCTTACAAACAGGCTATGGCTACACCTTC CASSLQTGYGYTF
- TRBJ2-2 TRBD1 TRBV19 TGTGCCAGTAGTACCACAGGGGGCACCGGGGAGCTGTTTTTT CASSTTGGTGELFF
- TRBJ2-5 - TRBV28 TGTGCCAGCAGTCACGTAGGCTTGGGGACAAACCAAGAGACCCAGTACTTC CASSHVGLGTNQETQYF
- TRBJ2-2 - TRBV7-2 TGTGCCAGCAGCTTATTTAATTGGGGAACCGGGGAGCTGTTTTTT CASSLFNWGTGELFF
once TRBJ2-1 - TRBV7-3 TGTGCCAGCGGGACGTATGATGAGCAGTTCTTC CASGTYDEQFF
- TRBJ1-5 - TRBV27 TGTGCCAGCAGTTTAGGGCAGGGCAGCAATCAGCCCCAGCATTTT CASSLGQGSNQPQHF
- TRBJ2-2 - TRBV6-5 TGTGCCAGCCGATATGACAGCCACTACACCGGGGAGCTGTTTTTT CASRYDSHYTGELFF
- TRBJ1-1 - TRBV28 TGTGCCAGCAGTACCCCGAGAGGTCTGAACACTGAAGCTTTCTTT CASSTPRGLNTEAFF
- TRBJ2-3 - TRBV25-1 TGTGCCAGCAGTGTAGCAGATACGCAGTATTTT CASSVADTQYF
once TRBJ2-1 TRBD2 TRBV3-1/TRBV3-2 TGTGCCAGCAGCCAAGGGGGGACTACCAATGAGCAGTTCTTC CASSQGGTTNEQFF
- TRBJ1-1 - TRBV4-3 TGCGCCAGCAGCCTCCCGGCGGCTTTCTTT CASSLPAAFF
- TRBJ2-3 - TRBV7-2 TGTGCCAGCAGCTTAGAGGGGCTAGCAACTCGCACAGATACGCAGTATTTT CASSLEGLATRTDTQYF
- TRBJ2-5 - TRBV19 TGTGCCAGTAGTTATTCGGGGACCTCAGAGACCCAGTACTTC CASSYSGTSETQYF
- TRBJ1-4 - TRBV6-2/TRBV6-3 TGTGCCAGCAGCCCTACAGAAGCAACTAATGAAAAACTGTTTTTT CASSPTEATNEKLFF
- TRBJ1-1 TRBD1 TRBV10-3 TGTGCCATCAAAGACAGGGTAGGCCTTAACACTGAAGCTTTCTTT CAIKDRVGLNTEAFF
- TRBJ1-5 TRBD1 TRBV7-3 TGTGCCAGCAGCTTACAGGGGGATCAGCCCCAGCATTTT CASSLQGDQPQHF
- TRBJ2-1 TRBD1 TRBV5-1 TGCGCCAGCAGCTCGGGACAGGGCTACAATGAGCAGTTCTTC CASSSGQGYNEQFF
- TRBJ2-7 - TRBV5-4 TGTGCCAGCAGCTCCGGACACTCCTACGAGCAGTACTTC CASSSGHSYEQYF
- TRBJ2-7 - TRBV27 TGTGCCAGCAGTTTCGGATCAACCTACGAGCAGTACTTC CASSFGSTYEQYF
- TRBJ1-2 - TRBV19 TGTGCCAGTAGTATCGTGTCGACTAACTATGGCTACACCTTC CASSIVSTNYGYTF
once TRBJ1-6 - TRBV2 TGTGCCAGGACCGCCTCTTATAATTCACCCCTCCACTTT CARTASYNSPLHF
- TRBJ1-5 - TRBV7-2 TGTGCCAGCAGCCCTTCCGGGTCTAAGGGAAGCAATCAGCCCCAGCATTTT CASSPSGSKGSNQPQHF
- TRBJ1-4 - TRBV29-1 TGCAGCGTCGCGCAGGGAACAACTAATGAAAAACTGTTTTTT CSVAQGTTNEKLFF
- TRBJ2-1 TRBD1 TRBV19 TGTGCCAGTAGTACCTACAGGGGAAATGAGCAGTTCTTC CASSTYRGNEQFF
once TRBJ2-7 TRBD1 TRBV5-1 TGCGCCAGCAGCTTGGGGAGTGCAGGGGGCAGGCCCGAGCAGTACTTC CASSLGSAGGRPEQYF
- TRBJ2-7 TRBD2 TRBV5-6 TGTGCCAGCAGCACCGCGGGGGGGTTCGCCTACGAGCAGTACTTC CASSTAGGFAYEQYF
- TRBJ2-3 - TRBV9 TGTGCCAGCAGCGTCTTCCCTACAGATACGCAGTATTTT CASSVFPTDTQYF
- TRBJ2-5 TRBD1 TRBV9 TGTGCCAGCAGCGTAGCTACTATGGGTGGGACAGACGGTCAAGAGACCCAGTACTTC CASSVATMGGTDGQETQYF
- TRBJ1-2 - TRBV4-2 TGTGCCAGCAGCCTCAGCAGGGGAAACTATGGCTACACCTTC CASSLSRGNYGYTF
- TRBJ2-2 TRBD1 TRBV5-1 TGCGCCAGCAGCTCACAGGGGGCGCGAGGCACCGGGGAGCTGTTTTTT CASSSQGARGTGELFF
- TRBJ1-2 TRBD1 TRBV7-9 TGTGCCAGCAGATCGGGGACAGACTATGGCTACACCTTC CASRSGTDYGYTF
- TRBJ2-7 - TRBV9 TGTGCCAGCAGTCTGAATCCGGGACCCACCGACGAGCAGTACTTC CASSLNPGPTDEQYF
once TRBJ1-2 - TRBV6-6 TGTGCCAGCAGCTACCCGGGGTCCACTAACTATGGCTACACCTTC CASSYPGSTNYGYTF
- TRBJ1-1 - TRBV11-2 TGTGCCAGCAGCTTAGGAGGAGGGGCAAATGAAGCTTTCTTT CASSLGGGANEAFF
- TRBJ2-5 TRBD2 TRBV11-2 TGTGCCAGCAGCTTAGGTCTAGCGGCCCCGGGGACCCAGTACTTC CASSLGLAAPGTQYF
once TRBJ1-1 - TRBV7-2 TGTGCCAGCAGCTTATTAATTCGGGGGCGGAGTGAAGCTTTCTTT CASSLLIRGRSEAFF
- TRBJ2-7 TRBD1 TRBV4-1 TGCGCCAGCAGCCAAGAGGCAGGGGGAATTTTTTACGAGCAGTACTTC CASSQEAGGIFYEQYF
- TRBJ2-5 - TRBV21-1 TGTGCCAGCAGCAAAGCGCAGGGGTGCGAGACCCAGTACTTC CASSKAQGCETQYF
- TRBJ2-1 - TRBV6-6 TGTGCCAGCAGCTTAGCTGCCGCCTACAATGAGCAGTTCTTC CASSLAAAYNEQFF
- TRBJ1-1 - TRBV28 TGTGCCAGCAGTTTATACCCCACAGGGTTGGCTGAAGCTTTCTTT CASSLYPTGLAEAFF